This entry lists 13 T cell receptor beta chains sequenced from one sample in a study of regulatory T cells in long-lasting Graves disease. Time point defined: newly diagnosed GD, antithyroid drugs for less than 3 months. Making the TCR library involved RNA that had been extracted from PBMCs. The TCR beta library used iRepertoire HTBI primers with Arm-PCR amplification of CDR3. MiXCR was run by TCRdb on the multiplex PCR reads, yielding one entry per CDR3 protein. Among 200,000 to 250,000 distinct CDR3 sequences listed, 15% to 20% were seen once. In addition, the sample was reused for a study of T cells in Graves' hyperthyroidism and ophthalmopathy.

The sequenced sample was peripheral blood mononuclear cells (PBMCs), obtained at new diagnosis, from a patient treated with antithyroid drugs. The receptors shown here come from a woman in her twenties or thirties with Graves disease.

This chain joins TRBV10-2 and TRBJ1-2, with a weak D call TRBD1 (6 bases). The CDR3 runs to 11 residues. Germline V gene sequence: CDR1 WSHSY, CDR2 SAAADI. The V end was cut by 8 bases, the J end by 8 bases, with 12 bases between. CDR3 amino acids: CASGRGRGYTF. The CDR3 coding sequence is TGCGCCAGCGGCAGGGGCCGGGGCTACACCTTC.

This clonotype has at least ten counts. The chain carries TRBV9 and TRBJ1-2; tentative D call: TRBD1 (6 bases). The CDR3 consists of 12 residues. Germline CDR1 SGDLS, CDR2 YYNGEE. Trimming took off 4 bases at V and 8 bases at J, with 12 bases between the two ends. The CDR3 sequence: CASSRGAFGYTF. The CDR3 DNA reads TGTGCCAGCAGCCGGGGGGCATTCGGCTACACCTTC.

This clonotype has ten or more counts. J is TRBJ2-7 and V is TRBV20-1; D perhaps matches TRBD1 (6 bases). CDR3 length: 17 amino acids. The V gene's germline CDR1 is DFQATT and CDR2 SNEGSKA (reference sequence). V was pared by 0 bases and J by 0 bases, with 18 bases between. The CDR3 DNA follows: TGCAGTGCTAGAGATCTGCTAGGACAGCAAAACTCCTACGAGCAGTACTTC. It yields the protein CSARDLLGQQNSYEQYF.

In this sample, this clonotype turned up a few times. V and J are TRBV11-2 and TRBJ2-7; tentatively, D is TRBD2 (7 bases). V dropped 3 bases and J dropped 5 bases, with 23 bases sitting between them. This CDR3 is built from 17 residues. Per the germline V gene, CDR1 is SGHAT and CDR2 is FQNNGV. DNA of the CDR3: TGTGCCAGCAGCTTTTATGGGGGCGGGAGCATTTTCCACGAGCAGTACTTC. Encoded protein: CASSFYGGGSIFHEQYF.

This clonotype was detected once. In DNA form, the CDR3 reads TGTGCCAGCAGCGTAGCTGACACCTCCTACGAGCAGTACTTC. It specifies CASSVADTSYEQYF. This chain joins TRBV9 and TRBJ2-7; no definite D call. CDR3 size: 14 residues. Per germline, CDR1 SGDLS and CDR2 YYNGEE. The V end was cut by 0 bases, the J end by 0 bases, with 7 bases between.

The V gene is TRBV18, the J gene TRBJ1-1, with a tentative D call TRBD1 (5 bases). The CDR3 runs to 15 residues. V was cut by 1 base and J by 4 bases, with 13 bases left in between. Per germline, CDR1 KGHSH and CDR2 LQKENI. CDR3 nucleotides: TGTGCCAGCTCACCACGAGGGGTCTTTCCCACTGAAGCTTTCTTT. This sequence encodes CASSPRGVFPTEAFF.

Regarding this clonotype: A read error is possible here, since a much larger clone lies one base away. This likely comes from a read error, as the CDR3 has no conserved phenylalanine or tryptophan at its end. This chain joins TRBV30 and TRBJ2-1; D is perhaps TRBD1 (5 bases). The J call may be mistaken, given a closer DNA end match to TRBJ2-5. The CDR3 covers 16 residues. Germline lookup yields CDR1 GTSNPN and CDR2 SVGIG (reference sequence). The CDR3 nucleotides are TGTGCCTGTAGCCAAGACAGAACCCGTTTCCAAGAGACCCAGTACTCC. It codes for CACSQDRTRFQETQYS.

This clonotype has a count of ten or more. This chain links TRBV7-9 with TRBJ2-1; the match to TRBD1 covers 7 bases. The CDR3 length is 14 residues. The ends lost 5 bases at V and 5 bases at J; junction bases unmatched: 6. CDR1 SEHNR and CDR2 FQNEAQ come from the germline V gene (reference sequence). The CDR3 sequence is CASSRSGTDNEQFF. The DNA of the CDR3 is TGTGCCAGCAGCCGGTCAGGGACAGACAATGAGCAGTTCTTC.

This chain links TRBV12-3 or TRBV12-4 with TRBJ1-5, with D perhaps matching TRBD1 (5 bases). There are 13 residues in the CDR3. V lost 5 bases and J lost 9, with 14 bases in between. CDR3 nucleotide sequence: TGTGCCAGCAGTCGGGGGTTCGTGAGGCCCCAGCATTTT. It translates to CASSRGFVRPQHF.

Ten or more counts support this clonotype. The rearrangement links TRBV2 to TRBJ1-1, with D hard to call. The CDR3 loop spans 15 amino acids. CDR1 and CDR2 from the germline V gene are SNHLY and FYNNEI. V lost 0 bases and J 5 bases, leaving 13 bases between the germline ends. The CDR3, as DNA: TGTGCCAGCAGTGAAGCGCCGGGCAGCCAGACTGAAGCTTTCTTT. This sequence encodes CASSEAPGSQTEAFF.

This clonotype was detected ten times or more. The chain links TRBV28 to TRBJ1-6, with 9 bases matching TRBD1. CDR3 length: 15 residues. Germline values: CDR1 MDHEN, CDR2 SYDVKM. V trimming: 5 bases; J trimming: 9 bases; junction bases outside the gene matches: 8. Here the CDR3 DNA reads TGTGCCAGCAGTAAGTTACAGGGGGCGAGTTCACCCCTCCACTTT. Translation gives CASSKLQGASSPLHF.

This clonotype came up many times. The chain links TRBV5-4 to TRBJ2-5, with a weak D call TRBD2 (5 bases). The length of the CDR3 is 13 residues. V lost 6 bases to trimming and J lost 3 bases, with 12 bases between them. CDR1 and CDR2 (germline): SGHNT, YYREEE (reference sequence). The CDR3: CASTRLGEETQYF. In DNA, the CDR3 is TGTGCCAGCACCCGCTTGGGAGAAGAGACCCAGTACTTC.

This clonotype showed up many times. CDR3 sequence: CAWRDDRGWRSYNSPLHF. The CDR3 DNA follows: TGTGCCTGGAGAGACGACAGGGGGTGGAGATCCTATAATTCACCCCTCCACTTT. The chain combines TRBV30 with TRBJ1-6, with 9 bases fitting TRBD1. CDR1 is GTSNPN and CDR2 is SVGIG in the germline V gene (reference sequence). CDR3 length: 18 amino acids. V trimming: 3 bases; J trimming: 1 base; junction bases outside the gene matches: 10.